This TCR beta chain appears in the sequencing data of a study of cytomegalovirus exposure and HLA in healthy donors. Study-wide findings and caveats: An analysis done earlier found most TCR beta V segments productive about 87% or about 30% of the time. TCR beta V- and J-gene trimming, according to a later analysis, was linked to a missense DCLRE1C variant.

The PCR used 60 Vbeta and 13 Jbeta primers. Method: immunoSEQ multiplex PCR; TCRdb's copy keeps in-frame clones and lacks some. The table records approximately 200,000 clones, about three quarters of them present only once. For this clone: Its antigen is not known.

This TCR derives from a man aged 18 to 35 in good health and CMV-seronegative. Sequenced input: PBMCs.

The CDR3 loop reads CASSAYGASDTQYF. CDR3 nucleotides: TGTGCCAGCAGCGCCTACGGAGCGTCAGATACGCAGTATTTT. The chain carries TRBV27 and TRBJ2-3, with unresolved D. The CDR3 runs 14 residues. Germline values: CDR1 MNHEY, CDR2 SMNVEV (reference sequence). V was pared by 6 bases and J by 4 bases, with 14 bases between.